Listed below are T cell receptor beta chains from one sample, sequenced in a study of PD-L1 blockade in urothelial cancer. Libraries were prepared by immunoSEQ multiplex PCR; TCRdb keeps only in-frame clonotypes and omits some of them. The sample includes fewer than 60,000 clones, roughly 82% of them seen just once. The source material was PBMCs, sampled around atezolizumab (anti-PD-L1) treatment. These receptors all stem from a man in his forties or fifties with urothelial cancer. The CDR3 runs from the conserved cysteine through the conserved F or W. The D gene is left open where the match is weak. The size field is filled for only some rows; it gives once, few, many or a size class.

j_gene,v_gene,abundance,d_gene,CDR3nt,CDR3aa
TRBJ1-5,TRBV10-3,NA,NA,TGTGCCATCAGTGAACAGGTGGGGGGAAACAATCAGCCCCAGCATTTT,CAISEQVGGNNQPQHF
TRBJ2-1,TRBV28,NA,NA,TGTGCCAGCGCTTTGGGAGAGGGAGTGCATGAGCAGTTCTTC,CASALGEGVHEQFF
TRBJ2-4,TRBV19,NA,TRBD1,TGTGCCAGTAGTCTCGGACAGGGGTTAGCCAAAAACATTCAGTACTTC,CASSLGQGLAKNIQYF
TRBJ1-5,TRBV19,NA,TRBD1,TGTGCCAGTAGCCCGACAGGGGGCAGGGGAGCCCAGCATTTT,CASSPTGGRGAQHF
TRBJ2-2,TRBV9,NA,NA,TGTGCCAGCAGCTCCTTCGGGGGGGAGCTGTTTTTT,CASSSFGGELFF
TRBJ1-1,TRBV5-1,NA,NA,TGCGCCAGCAGCTCCAGGGGAGGGTACACTGAAGCTTTCTTT,CASSSRGGYTEAFF
TRBJ2-7,TRBV27,NA,TRBD1,TGTGCCAGCAGAAAAGACAGGGGGCGTGGGGAGCAGTACTTC,CASRKDRGRGEQYF
TRBJ1-3,TRBV7-2,once,TRBD1,TGTGCCAGCAGCTTAGCTACTGGACAGGGGGCAATCGGAGACACCATATATTTT,CASSLATGQGAIGDTIYF
TRBJ1-5,TRBV7-8,NA,TRBD1,TGTGCCAGCAGCTTTGACAGGGTTAGCAATCAGCCCCAGCATTTT,CASSFDRVSNQPQHF
TRBJ1-2,TRBV27,NA,NA,TGTGCCAGCAGTTTATTGGGCGTCCCCTTATCTAACTATGGCTACACCTTC,CASSLLGVPLSNYGYTF
TRBJ2-2,TRBV19,NA,NA,TGTGCCAGTAGAAAGGAGGGCACCGGGGAGCTGTTTTTT,CASRKEGTGELFF